A single sample is the source of the 30 T cell receptor beta chains below, sequenced in a study of blood T cell repertoires in COVID-19. Measured with immunoSEQ multiplex PCR; TCRdb has only the in-frame clones, and not every one. The sample consists of 30,000 to 35,000 clones, approximately 82% of them appearing once. Material: peripheral blood. These receptors came from a man at least 80 years old with active or convalescent COVID-19.

The chain has TRBV6-5 and TRBJ2-7; TRBD1 might be the D (6 bases). The CDR3 covers 14 residues. CDR1 MNHEY and CDR2 SVGAGI come from the germline V gene. V lost 6 bases, J lost 5 bases, and 17 bases lay in between. The CDR3 DNA sequence: TGTGCCAGCAGATTACACAGGGAAGGCCACGAGCAGTACTTC. Its protein product is CASRLHREGHEQYF.

The V and J genes are TRBV24-1 and TRBJ2-3; TRBD2 aligns across 13 bases. This CDR3 has 17 residues. Germline V gene sequence: CDR1 KGHDR, CDR2 SFDVKD. V gave up 1 base and J gave up 5 bases; unmatched junction bases: 5. The CDR3 here is CATSDFSGLAGEDTQYF. The CDR3 DNA follows: TGTGCCACCAGTGATTTTTCCGGACTAGCGGGAGAAGATACGCAGTATTTT.

The chain employs TRBV18 and TRBJ1-2, with D perhaps TRBD1 (6 bases). The V gene's germline CDR1 is KGHSH and CDR2 LQKENI. The CDR3 covers 15 residues. V lost 3 bases, J lost 2 bases, and 13 bases lay in between. This CDR3 reads CASSPSRGGNYGYTF. DNA of the CDR3: TGTGCCAGCTCACCGTCTAGGGGGGGCAACTATGGCTACACCTTC.

The chain links TRBV5-4 to TRBJ2-5; 8 bases align to TRBD2. The CDR3 loop spans 14 amino acids. CDR1 SGHNT and CDR2 YYREEE come from the germline V gene (reference sequence). V lost 4 bases and J lost 3; bases outside the gene matches: 5. The CDR3 nucleotides are TGTGCCAGCAGCCCGGGACTAGATAAAGAGACCCAGTACTTC. Its protein product is CASSPGLDKETQYF. The full variable domain, completed using reference TRBV5-4 and TRBJ2-5, is ETGVTQSPTHLIKTRGQQVTLRCSSQSGHNTVSWYQQALGQGPQFIFQYYREEENGRGNFPPRFSGLQFPNYSSELNVNALELDDSALYLCASSPGLDKETQYFGPGTRLLVL.

The genes are TRBV5-1 and TRBJ1-2, with D unclear. CDR1 is SGHRS, CDR2 YFSETQ, per germline. The V end was cut by 3 bases, the J end by 12 bases, with 15 bases between. CDR3 size: 12 residues. The CDR3 loop reads CASSSEGHRDTF. Written as DNA, the CDR3 is TGCGCCAGCAGCTCGGAGGGCCATCGGGACACCTTC.

The CDR3 DNA is TGTGCCTGGTCCCGAGATTCCTACGAGCAGTACTTC. It is translated as CAWSRDSYEQYF. J is TRBJ2-7 and V is TRBV30; D gene unclear. Germline CDR1 GTSNPN, CDR2 SVGIG (reference sequence). V was trimmed by 5 bases and J by 1 base, leaving 9 bases between them. The CDR3 is made up of 12 amino acids.

This chain joins TRBV6-6 and TRBJ2-7, with 15 bases fitting TRBD2. Trimming at V came to 5 bases and at J to 2 bases, leaving 10 bases not matched to a gene. The CDR3 covers 18 residues. Germline V lookup: CDR1 MNHNY, CDR2 SVGAGI (reference sequence). The CDR3 region has the DNA TGTGCCAGCAGTCAGGGACTAGCGGGAGGAATTCGCACCTACGAGCAGTACTTC. This sequence encodes CASSQGLAGGIRTYEQYF.

The rearrangement joins TRBV2 to TRBJ2-1; a possible D gene is TRBD1 (6 bases). The V and J ends lost 8 bases and 4 bases respectively, with 21 bases between them. Germline CDR1 and CDR2: SNHLY and FYNNEI. CDR3 length: 16 amino acids. The DNA of the CDR3 is TGTGCCAGCTGGTCCTCCGGAAGGACAGATTACAATGAGCAGTTCTTC. This gives the protein CASWSSGRTDYNEQFF. Together with reference TRBV2 and TRBJ2-1, the CDR3 gives the full variable domain: EPEVTQTPSHQVTQMGQEVILRCVPISNHLYFYWYRQILGQKVEFLVSFYNNEISEKSEIFDDQFSVERPDGSNFTLKIRSTKLEDSAMYFCASWSSGRTDYNEQFFGPGTRLTVL.

The CDR3 loop is CAWSRGTEAFF. The CDR3 DNA follows: TGTGCCTGGAGTCGCGGCACTGAAGCTTTCTTT. This chain links TRBV30 with TRBJ1-1; D unresolved. This CDR3 is built from 11 residues. Trimming pared 2 bases from V and 4 bases from J, leaving 5 bases between. Per germline, CDR1 GTSNPN and CDR2 SVGIG (reference sequence).

V and J are TRBV27 and TRBJ1-1; 9 nucleotides agree with TRBD1. After removal of 7 bases from V and 3 bases from J, the junction contained 6 bases not matched to a gene. CDR3 length equals 14 residues. CDR1 is MNHEY, CDR2 SMNVEV, per germline (reference sequence). The CDR3 protein is CASKQGAAYTEAFF. Written as DNA, the CDR3 is TGTGCCAGCAAACAGGGGGCGGCGTACACTGAAGCTTTCTTT.

The chain employs TRBV5-4 and TRBJ2-1, with 11 bases matching TRBD1. The CDR3 length is 15 residues. Losses at the gene ends were 4 bases for V and 8 bases for J; bases not matched to a gene: 8. Per the germline V gene, CDR1 is SGHNT and CDR2 is YYREEE (reference sequence). CDR3 DNA sequence: TGTGCCAGCAGCCCGGACAGGGGGCGAACTTATGAGCAGTTCTTC. Protein product: CASSPDRGRTYEQFF.

The rearrangement joins TRBV7-2 to TRBJ2-1, with 12 bases aligning to TRBD1. CDR3 length equals 15 residues. Germline-derived CDR1 and CDR2 are SGHTA and FQGNSA. J lost 7 bases, V lost 6 bases, and 7 bases had no gene match. CDR3 loop: CASSRDRGLFNEQFF. The CDR3 DNA follows: TGTGCCAGCAGTCGGGACAGGGGGCTCTTTAATGAGCAGTTCTTC.

This chain joins TRBV24-1 and TRBJ2-5, with 8 positions matching TRBD2. V trimming: 4 bases; J trimming: 5 bases; junction bases outside the gene matches: 8. From germline, CDR1 is KGHDR and CDR2 SFDVKD. The CDR3 is made up of 15 amino acids. CDR3 loop: CATSDVSGRVETQYF. CDR3 nucleotides: TGTGCCACCAGTGACGTCAGCGGGAGAGTGGAGACCCAGTACTTC.

The rearrangement links TRBV11-3 to TRBJ2-7; 7 positions agree with TRBD2. The CDR3 contains 14 residues. From germline, CDR1 is SGHNT and CDR2 YENEEA. The junction had 3 bases not matched to a gene; V was cut back by 1 base and J by 3 bases. The CDR3 region has the DNA TGTGCCAGCAGCTTAGGCGGACTAGTCTACGAGCAGTACTTC. It yields the protein CASSLGGLVYEQYF.

In its sample, this clone ranks as large. CDR3 coding DNA: TGTGCCAGCACCGAGACAGGAAATCCCGGGGAGCTGTTTTTT. It specifies CASTETGNPGELFF. The chain joins TRBV2 to TRBJ2-2, with D possibly being TRBD1 (6 bases). This CDR3 region has 14 residues. V lost 7 bases, J lost 6 bases, and 15 bases lay in between. The germline gives CDR1 SNHLY, CDR2 FYNNEI.

The rearrangement links TRBV7-9 to TRBJ1-1, with D perhaps TRBD1 (5 bases). This CDR3 region has 14 residues. CDR1 and CDR2 from the germline V gene are SEHNR and FQNEAQ (reference sequence). The V end lost 6 bases, the J end lost 0 bases, and 11 bases lay between the germline ends. CDR3 DNA sequence: TGTGCCAGCAGGGGAGGGACGGTGAACACTGAAGCTTTCTTT. This codes for CASRGGTVNTEAFF.

The chain links TRBV19 to TRBJ1-4, with D perhaps TRBD1 (6 bases). CDR3 size: 15 residues. V was shortened by 7 bases and J by 7 bases, with 19 bases between the two germline ends. The V gene's germline CDR1 is LNHDA and CDR2 SQIVND (reference sequence). The CDR3 spells CASTGSGGALEKLFF. The CDR3 region has the DNA TGTGCCAGTACCGGCTCCGGGGGGGCACTTGAAAAACTGTTTTTT.

The chain carries TRBV11-1 and TRBJ2-3, with a possible D match to TRBD1 (6 bases). V dropped 4 bases and J dropped 2 bases, with 16 bases sitting between them. CDR1 and CDR2 from the germline V gene are SGHAT and FQDESV (reference sequence). This CDR3 region has 16 residues. Here the CDR3 DNA reads TGTGCCAGCAGCTCCCTAGGGACACGGTCCACAGATACGCAGTATTTT. Amino acids: CASSSLGTRSTDTQYF.

The chain couples TRBV5-5 to TRBJ1-6, with TRBD1 as a possible D gene (5 bases). This CDR3 is 16 amino acids long. The germline CDR1 and CDR2 sequences are SGHKS and YYEKEE (reference sequence). The V and J ends lost 6 bases and 5 bases respectively, with 18 bases between them. The CDR3 sequence: CASTPGPQGDNSPLHF. Written as DNA, the CDR3 is TGTGCCAGCACCCCCGGACCGCAGGGTGATAATTCACCCCTCCACTTT.

J is TRBJ1-1 and V is TRBV19, with D possibly TRBD1 on 5 matching bases. This CDR3 has 13 residues. CDR1 is LNHDA and CDR2 is SQIVND in the germline V gene (reference sequence). Trimming removed 2 bases from V and 3 bases from J, with 7 bases in between. As DNA, the CDR3 is TGTGCCAGTAGTATACAGGGCCACACTGAAGCTTTCTTT. Translated, it gives CASSIQGHTEAFF.

The chain is built from TRBV19 and TRBJ2-3, with D perhaps matching TRBD2 (6 bases). CDR3 size: 15 residues. Trimming removed 6 bases at V and 0 bases at J, with 13 bases between. Germline lookup yields CDR1 LNHDA and CDR2 SQIVND (reference sequence). The CDR3 DNA sequence: TGTGCCAGTAGCCTGGCGGGGCGAAGCACAGATACGCAGTATTTT. Translating gives CASSLAGRSTDTQYF.

This clone was counted between two and nine times. V is TRBV5-1 and J is TRBJ1-2; D ambiguous. Germline V gene lookup returns CDR1 SGHRS and CDR2 YFSETQ. Trimming left V 0 bases short and J 2 bases short, with 5 bases between. The CDR3 length is 13 residues. The CDR3 DNA is TGCGCCAGCAGCTTGGACGGGAACTATGGCTACACCTTC. It encodes CASSLDGNYGYTF. The full variable domain, with the rest looked up from reference TRBV5-1 and TRBJ1-2, is KAGVTQTPRYLIKTRGQQVTLSCSPISGHRSVSWYQQTPGQGLQFLFEYFSETQRNKGNFPGRFSGRQFSNSRSEMNVSTLELGDSALYLCASSLDGNYGYTFGSGTRLTVV.

The rearrangement links TRBV9 to TRBJ1-1; 7 bases align to TRBD1. Germline V gives CDR1 SGDLS, CDR2 YYNGEE. The CDR3 sequence is 14 residues long. The junction had 4 bases not matched to a gene; V was cut back by 0 bases and J by 5 bases. CDR3 sequence (DNA): TGTGCCAGCAGCGTAGAGACAGGGCGGACTGAAGCTTTCTTT. Translated, it gives CASSVETGRTEAFF. Full variable domain (remainder filled in from reference TRBV9 and TRBJ1-1): DSGVTQTPKHLITATGQRVTLRCSPRSGDLSVYWYQQSLDQGLQFLIQYYNGEERAKGNILERFSAQQFPDLHSELNLSSLELGDSALYFCASSVETGRTEAFFGQGTRLTVV.

CDR3 protein: CSVRLAGGRSNEQFF. The CDR3 DNA sequence: TGCAGCGTGAGACTAGCGGGAGGCCGCAGCAATGAGCAGTTCTTC. This chain joins TRBV29-1 and TRBJ2-1; 13 nucleotides match TRBD2. J lost 6 bases, V lost 6 bases, and 8 bases had no gene match. Germline V lookup: CDR1 SQVTM, CDR2 ANQGSEA. The CDR3 runs to 15 residues.

This clone was detected a few times. The chain combines TRBV5-4 with TRBJ2-5; 7 nucleotides align to TRBD1. The CDR3 runs to 14 residues. Germline trimming cut 4 bases from V and 2 bases from J; bases unmatched to any gene: 5. Germline assignment: CDR1 SGHNT and CDR2 YYREEE (reference sequence). The CDR3 region is CASSLRTGQETQYF. In nucleotides, the CDR3 is TGTGCCAGCAGCCTCCGGACAGGTCAAGAGACCCAGTACTTC.

The chain joins TRBV10-2 to TRBJ1-1, with no clear D. V lost 0 bases and J lost 3, with 5 bases in between. The CDR3 loop spans 13 amino acids. Germline lookup yields CDR1 WSHSY and CDR2 SAAADI. In nucleotides, the CDR3 is TGCGCCAGCAGTGAGTCCGAGGACACTGAAGCTTTCTTT. It translates to CASSESEDTEAFF.

The V call is TRBV4-1, the J call TRBJ2-7; a weak D match, TRBD1 (6 bases). Trimming removed 0 bases at V and 5 bases at J, with 8 bases between. CDR1 MGHRA and CDR2 YSYEKL come from the germline V gene. This CDR3 has 13 residues. CDR3 amino acids: CASSQDYRDEQYF. The CDR3 bases are TGCGCCAGCAGCCAAGATTACAGGGACGAGCAGTACTTC.

CDR3 sequence: CASSESGGAGYGYTF. CDR3 coding DNA: TGTGCCAGCAGTGAATCAGGAGGGGCCGGCTATGGCTACACCTTC. The chain joins TRBV6-1 to TRBJ1-2, with D possibly matching TRBD1 (5 bases). The CDR3 has 15 amino acids. Germline-derived CDR1 and CDR2 are MNHNS and SASEGT. V lost 2 bases to trimming and J lost 4 bases, with 14 bases between them.

The chain couples TRBV6-2 or TRBV6-3 to TRBJ2-1; 8 bases match TRBD2. J gave up 0 bases and V 2 bases, and 3 bases lay outside the gene matches. Germline V lookup: CDR1 MNHEY, CDR2 SVGEGT. The CDR3 contains 16 residues. CDR3 amino acids: CASSYGRGVSYNEQFF. DNA for the CDR3: TGTGCCAGCAGTTACGGGCGGGGGGTCTCCTACAATGAGCAGTTCTTC.

The chain employs TRBV27 and TRBJ1-2, with TRBD1 matching over 7 bases. This CDR3 is 15 amino acids long. Germline V CDR1 and CDR2: MNHEY, SMNVEV (reference sequence). Trimming took 4 bases from V and 3 from J; bases not matched to a gene: 8. The CDR3 DNA follows: TGTGCCAGCAGTTGGACGGGACAGTCATACTATGGCTACACCTTC. Its translation: CASSWTGQSYYGYTF.